The 20 T cell receptor beta chains listed next were all sequenced from one sample in a study of blood T cell repertoires in COVID-19. Profiled with immunoSEQ multiplex PCR; TCRdb holds only in-frame clones, not every one. This table has approximately 180,000 clones, roughly 89% appearing once. Sequenced material: PBMCs or T cells enriched from blood (not recorded which). Receptor source: a woman aged 40 to 50 with acute COVID-19.

The chain employs TRBV7-9 and TRBJ2-7, with D possibly TRBD2 on 6 matching bases. This CDR3 has 15 residues. Germline CDR1 SEHNR, CDR2 FQNEAQ (reference sequence). The V gene lost 1 base and the J gene lost 4 bases, with 14 bases spanning the gap. The CDR3 nucleotides are TGTGCCAGCAGCTTAGGCGGAACAGCGGGTTACGAGCAGTACTTC. This translates into CASSLGGTAGYEQYF.

V and J are TRBV18 and TRBJ2-7, with TRBD2 matching over 11 bases. Germline values: CDR1 KGHSH, CDR2 LQKENI. Trimming cost V 3 bases and J 5 bases; bases outside gene matches: 21. The CDR3 is made up of 20 amino acids. CDR3 bases: TGTGCCAGCTCACCGGGTCTGGTAGCGGGGGGGCTGGAAACCCTCAACGAGCAGTACTTC. It encodes CASSPGLVAGGLETLNEQYF.

This chain uses TRBV29-1 with TRBJ1-1; 7 nucleotides align to TRBD1. The CDR3 loop spans 13 amino acids. V gave up 1 base and J gave up 6 bases; unmatched junction bases: 5. Per the germline V gene, CDR1 is SQVTM and CDR2 is ANQGSEA. This CDR3 reads CSVEGQGRAEAFF. DNA for the CDR3: TGCAGCGTTGAAGGACAGGGCCGCGCTGAAGCTTTCTTT.

J is TRBJ2-7 and V is TRBV27, with D possibly matching TRBD1 (6 bases). V shed 5 bases and J shed 0 bases, with 17 bases lying between them. This CDR3 has 16 amino acids. The V gene's germline CDR1 is MNHEY and CDR2 SMNVEV (reference sequence). CDR3 coding DNA: TGTGCCAGCAGTAGCTTGGGGGCGGTAAGCTCCTACGAGCAGTACTTC. Translation gives CASSSLGAVSSYEQYF.

V gene TRBV29-1 combines with J gene TRBJ2-7; TRBD1 matches at 10 bases. V lost 7 bases to trimming and J lost 6 bases; unmatched junction nucleotides: 12. This CDR3 comprises 14 residues. The V gene's germline CDR1 is SQVTM and CDR2 ANQGSEA. Written as DNA, the CDR3 is TGCAGCGCCCCGAACCGGGACAGGGGAACCGAGCAGTACTTC. Translating it yields CSAPNRDRGTEQYF.

The chain couples TRBV11-2 to TRBJ2-7, with a weak D call TRBD1 (6 bases). Looked up from germline, CDR1 is SGHAT and CDR2 is FQNNGV. Trimming left V 1 base short and J 0 bases short, with 10 bases between. This CDR3 has 15 residues. CDR3 in DNA: TGTGCCAGCAGCTTAGGCAGGGGTATCTCCTACGAGCAGTACTTC. Protein product: CASSLGRGISYEQYF.

The V gene is TRBV11-2, the J gene TRBJ2-5; D is perhaps TRBD2 (6 bases). The V end was cut by 5 bases, the J end by 9 bases, with 10 bases between. The germline CDR1 and CDR2 sequences are SGHAT and FQNNGV. The CDR3 contains 11 residues. The DNA of the CDR3 is TGTGCCAGCAGCCCCGGGGGTCCCCAGTACTTC. Translated, it gives CASSPGGPQYF.

The genes are TRBV3-1 (or the pseudogene TRBV3-2) and TRBJ1-2, with D possibly being TRBD1 (5 bases). Trimming left V 1 base short and J 5 bases short, with 14 bases between. The CDR3 has 15 residues. Germline loops: CDR1 LGHDT, CDR2 YNNKEL (reference sequence). This CDR3 reads CASSQVSGPGYGYTF. CDR3 coding DNA: TGTGCCAGCAGCCAAGTCTCCGGGCCAGGGTATGGCTACACCTTC.

The rearrangement uses TRBV6-5 and TRBJ1-6, with D hard to call. The CDR3 sequence is 14 residues long. CDR1 and CDR2 from the germline V gene are MNHEY and SVGAGI. Trimming took 7 bases from V and 6 from J, leaving 13 bases between them. The CDR3 DNA reads TGTGCCAGCACCAGAAGACCGGGTAATTCACCCCTCCACTTT. Translated, it gives CASTRRPGNSPLHF.

The genes are TRBV7-6 and TRBJ2-2, with a weak D call TRBD2 (7 bases). V was trimmed by 5 bases and J by 5 bases, leaving 18 bases between them. Per the germline V gene, CDR1 is SGHVS and CDR2 is FNYEAQ. The CDR3 runs 16 residues. The CDR3 DNA is TGTGCCAGCAGCCCCTCTGCGGGGGCGCTTACCGGGGAGCTGTTTTTT. Encoded protein: CASSPSAGALTGELFF.

The gene calls are TRBV9 and TRBJ1-4; D call uncertain. V lost 0 bases to trimming and J lost 2 bases, with 14 bases between them. The CDR3 sequence is 17 residues long. Per the germline V gene, CDR1 is SGDLS and CDR2 is YYNGEE. The CDR3 is CASSVGGSLATNEKLFF. CDR3 DNA: TGTGCCAGCAGCGTAGGCGGGTCGTTAGCGACTAATGAAAAACTGTTTTTT.

This chain joins TRBV5-6 and TRBJ2-3, with D possibly TRBD1 on 5 matching bases. The CDR3 contains 13 residues. V lost 4 bases and J 4 bases, leaving 10 bases between the germline ends. CDR1 and CDR2 from the germline V gene are SGHDT and YYEEEE. CDR3 in amino acids: CASSVRVSDTQYF. The CDR3 DNA follows: TGTGCCAGCAGCGTCAGGGTATCAGATACGCAGTATTTT.

The CDR3 loop reads CASGLDRTGGANEQYF. The CDR3 DNA reads as TGTGCTAGTGGTTTGGACCGGACAGGGGGCGCGAACGAGCAGTACTTC. The chain uses TRBV12-5 and TRBJ2-7, with 11 bases fitting TRBD1. This CDR3 is built from 16 residues. With 1 base clipped from V and 5 bases from J, the junction kept 7 bases outside the gene matches. CDR1 and CDR2 (germline): LGHNT, FRNRAP.

This sequence joins TRBV1 and TRBJ2-5; the D call of TRBD1 is as the table states it, not checked on the DNA. TRBV1 is classified as a pseudogene. This CDR3 comprises 12 residues. CDR3 sequence: CTSSQGQETQYF. DNA of the CDR3: TGCACCAGCAGCCAAGGTCAGGAGACCCAGTACTTC.

The chain carries TRBV6-6 and TRBJ2-7; possibly TRBD2 for D (5 bases). This CDR3 has 12 residues. Germline loops: CDR1 MNHNY, CDR2 SVGAGI (reference sequence). V dropped 6 bases and J dropped 7 bases, with 13 bases sitting between them. CDR3 sequence (DNA): TGTGCCAGCAGCCAAACGGGGTTGGAGCAGTACTTC. Translated: CASSQTGLEQYF.

The genes are TRBV7-8 and TRBJ2-5; 7 nucleotides line up with TRBD1. J lost 4 bases, V lost 3 bases, and 5 bases had no gene match. The CDR3 has 14 amino acids. Germline lookup yields CDR1 SGHVS and CDR2 FQNEAQ. CDR3 sequence reads: CASSLHRGGETQYF. The CDR3 DNA reads as TGTGCCAGCAGCTTGCACAGGGGTGGAGAGACCCAGTACTTC.

This rearrangement joins TRBV6-1 to TRBJ1-2, with D unresolved. Germline values: CDR1 MNHNS, CDR2 SASEGT. The CDR3 is made up of 14 amino acids. V was pared by 4 bases and J by 8 bases, with 17 bases between. CDR3 loop: CASSAQKSGAGYTF. The CDR3 nucleotides are TGTGCCAGCAGTGCCCAGAAATCGGGAGCCGGCTACACCTTC.

This clone has just one count. The chain joins TRBV7-9 to TRBJ1-4; no definite D call. CDR1 and CDR2 from the germline V gene are SEHNR and FQNEAQ (reference sequence). CDR3 length: 14 amino acids. V was clipped by 3 bases and J by 3 bases, with 8 bases between them. The CDR3 coding sequence is TGTGCCAGCAGCTTCCTATCGGCTAATGAAAAACTGTTTTTT. Protein: CASSFLSANEKLFF.

The genes are TRBV3-1 (or the pseudogene TRBV3-2) and TRBJ1-4, with TRBD1 matching over 7 bases. The ends lost 0 bases at V and 0 bases at J; junction bases unmatched: 13. The CDR3 is made up of 20 amino acids. Germline V gene data show CDR1 as LGHDT and CDR2 as YNNKEL (reference sequence). Here the CDR3 reads CASSQETLGDSFTTNEKLFF. In DNA form, the CDR3 reads TGTGCCAGCAGCCAAGAAACACTAGGGGACAGTTTCACAACTAATGAAAAACTGTTTTTT.

The genes are TRBV29-1 and TRBJ1-2; TRBD1 matches 8 bases. V was pared by 0 bases and J by 8 bases, with 5 bases of the junction left unmatched. Germline V CDR1 and CDR2: SQVTM, ANQGSEA. The CDR3 loop spans 13 amino acids. The CDR3: CSVEEDRGRGYTF. The CDR3 nucleotides are TGCAGCGTTGAAGAAGACAGGGGAAGAGGCTACACCTTC.